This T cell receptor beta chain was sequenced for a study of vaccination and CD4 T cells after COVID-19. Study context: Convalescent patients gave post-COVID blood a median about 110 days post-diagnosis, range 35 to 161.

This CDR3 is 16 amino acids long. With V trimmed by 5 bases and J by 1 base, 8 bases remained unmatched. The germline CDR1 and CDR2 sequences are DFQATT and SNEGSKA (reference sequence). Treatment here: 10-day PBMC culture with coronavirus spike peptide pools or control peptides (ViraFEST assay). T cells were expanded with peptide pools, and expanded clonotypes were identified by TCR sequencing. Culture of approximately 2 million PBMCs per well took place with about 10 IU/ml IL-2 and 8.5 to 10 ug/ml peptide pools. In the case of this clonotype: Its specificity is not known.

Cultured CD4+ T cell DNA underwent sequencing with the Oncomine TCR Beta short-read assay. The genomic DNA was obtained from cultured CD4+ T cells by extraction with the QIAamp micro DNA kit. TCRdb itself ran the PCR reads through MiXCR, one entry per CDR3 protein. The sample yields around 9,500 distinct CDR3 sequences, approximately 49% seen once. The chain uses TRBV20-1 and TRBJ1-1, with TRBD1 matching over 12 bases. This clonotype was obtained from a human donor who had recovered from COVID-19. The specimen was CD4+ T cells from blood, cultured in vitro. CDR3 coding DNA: TGCAGTGCTGGCCCGGGACAGGGGGCCAGGAACACTGAAGCTTTCTTT. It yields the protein CSAGPGQGARNTEAFF.